The present entry profiles one T cell receptor (beta chain) with its context. As originally analysed: Reference gene primer amplification in the assay estimated nucleated cell counts. Libraries were prepared by immunoSEQ multiplex PCR; TCRdb keeps only in-frame clonotypes and omits some of them. Clonal size and the V and J genes are those of that table, whereas D and trimming came from the DNA. The sample carries 200,000 to 250,000 clones, about 88% recorded once. Cohort 3 recovered donors had two negative PCRs, clearance, or symptom resolution. This CDR3 comprises 14 residues. Trimming removed 4 bases from V and 3 bases from J, with 12 bases in between. Germline assignment: CDR1 MGHRA and CDR2 YSYEKL. These data originate in a study of blood T cell repertoires in COVID-19.

The receptor was isolated from a woman under 40 who had recovered from COVID-19. The chain has TRBV4-1 and TRBJ1-2; the D gene is possibly TRBD1 (5 bases). The sequenced sample was PBMCs or T cells enriched from blood (not recorded which). The chain's CDR3 is CASSLGLVDYGYTF. The CDR3 DNA reads TGCGCCAGCAGCCTGGGACTGGTGGACTATGGCTACACCTTC.